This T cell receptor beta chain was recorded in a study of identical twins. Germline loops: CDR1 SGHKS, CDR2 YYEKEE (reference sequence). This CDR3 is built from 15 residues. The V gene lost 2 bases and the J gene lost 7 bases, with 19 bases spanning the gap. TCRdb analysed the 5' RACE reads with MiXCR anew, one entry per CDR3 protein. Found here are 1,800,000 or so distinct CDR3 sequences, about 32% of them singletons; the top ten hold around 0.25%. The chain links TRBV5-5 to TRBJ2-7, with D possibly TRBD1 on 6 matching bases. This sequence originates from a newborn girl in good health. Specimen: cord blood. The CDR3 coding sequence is TGTGCCAGCAGCTTAACTGGACAGCGCTACAATGAGCAGTACTTC. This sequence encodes CASSLTGQRYNEQYF.